Listed below are T cell receptor beta chains from one sample, sequenced in a study of CD8 T cells in Susac syndrome. TCRdb reanalysed the immunoSEQ multiplex PCR reads using MiXCR and keeps one entry per CDR3 protein. The data contain over 130,000 distinct CDR3 sequences, approximately 95% of them singletons. Sequencing was done on a sample of CD4+ T cells from PBMCs. All receptors come from a human donor with Susac syndrome. The CDR3 runs from the conserved cysteine through the conserved F or W. D genes are given only for firm matches. For some rows the clone size is stated as once, few or many, or as a class when expanded; others skip it.

V gene,D gene,clone size,J gene,CDR3 protein,CDR3 DNA
TRBV14,-,-,TRBJ2-7,CASSPAAGGRGKQYF,TGTGCCAGCAGCCCCGCGGCAGGCGGCCGGGGGAAGCAGTACTTC
TRBV30,-,-,TRBJ1-1,CAWSVYLEVFF,TGTGCCTGGAGTGTCTACCTTGAAGTTTTCTTT
TRBV29-1,TRBD1,-,TRBJ1-2,CSVGQANDYGYTF,TGCAGCGTGGGACAGGCAAACGACTATGGCTACACCTTC
TRBV20-1,-,-,TRBJ2-5,CSASSLTRQETQYF,TGCAGTGCTAGCTCGTTAACACGCCAAGAGACCCAGTACTTC
TRBV5-6,TRBD1,-,TRBJ1-1,CASSWAGGGTEAFF,TGTGCCAGCAGCTGGGCAGGGGGCGGCACTGAAGCTTTCTTT
TRBV2,-,-,TRBJ1-2,CASSEGNYGYTF,TGTGCCAGCAGTGAAGGAAACTATGGCTACACCTTC
TRBV2,-,-,TRBJ2-5,CASIGGQLYQETQYF,TGTGCCAGCATAGGGGGACAACTGTACCAAGAGACCCAGTACTTC
TRBV30,-,-,TRBJ2-5,CAWTGPGRETQYF,TGTGCCTGGACGGGGCCAGGGCGAGAGACCCAGTACTTC
TRBV12-5,-,-,TRBJ1-1,CASGLVPGASEAFF,TGTGCTAGTGGTTTGGTACCAGGGGCGTCCGAAGCTTTCTTT
TRBV4-2,-,-,TRBJ2-1,CASSVGGVGNEQFF,TGTGCCAGCAGCGTGGGGGGAGTGGGAAATGAGCAGTTCTTC
TRBV4-2,TRBD2,-,TRBJ2-7,CASSQDTSGSSYEQYF,TGTGCCAGCAGCCAAGATACTAGCGGGAGCTCCTACGAGCAGTACTTC
TRBV27,-,few,TRBJ2-5,CASSLMGVQETQYF,TGTGCCAGCAGTTTGATGGGGGTCCAAGAGACCCAGTACTTC
TRBV12-3/TRBV12-4,TRBD2,-,TRBJ2-1,CASSLSSAGGYNEQFF,TGTGCCAGCAGTTTAAGTTCAGCGGGAGGCTACAATGAGCAGTTCTTC
TRBV5-1,TRBD2,once,TRBJ2-7,CASSIPTAGEQYF,TGCGCCAGCAGCATTCCGACAGCGGGGGAGCAGTACTTC
TRBV29-1,-,few,TRBJ2-1,CSVGWGNEQFF,TGCAGCGTTGGTTGGGGCAATGAGCAGTTCTTC
TRBV9,-,-,TRBJ2-5,CASSVQGTETQYF,TGTGCCAGCAGCGTCCAGGGGACGGAGACCCAGTACTTC
TRBV7-3,-,-,TRBJ2-1,CASSHGADNEQFF,TGTGCCAGCAGCCACGGGGCAGACAATGAGCAGTTCTTC
TRBV6-4,-,-,TRBJ1-6,CASSDSSNSPLHF,TGTGCCAGCAGTGACTCGAGTAATTCACCCCTCCACTTT
TRBV6-5,-,-,TRBJ1-4,CASSYDRINEKLFF,TGTGCCAGCAGTTACGACAGAATCAATGAAAAACTGTTTTTT
TRBV5-4,-,once,TRBJ1-2,CASSLEQGVDGYTF,TGTGCCAGCAGCTTGGAGCAGGGAGTAGATGGCTACACCTTC
TRBV4-3,TRBD2,-,TRBJ2-1,CASSQAAGGRNEQFF,TGCGCCAGCAGCCAAGCCGCGGGAGGGCGCAATGAGCAGTTCTTC
TRBV20-1,TRBD1,-,TRBJ1-2,CSAAPPGQAYYGYTF,TGCAGTGCCGCTCCTCCGGGACAGGCCTACTATGGCTACACCTTC
TRBV5-1,TRBD1,-,TRBJ2-5,CASSARQGGGETQYF,TGCGCCAGCAGCGCACGACAAGGGGGCGGAGAGACCCAGTACTTC
TRBV7-2,-,-,TRBJ1-1,CASSLEMNTEAFF,TGTGCCAGCAGCTTAGAGATGAACACTGAAGCTTTCTTT
TRBV20-1,TRBD1,once,TRBJ2-5,CSADWTGQETQYF,TGCAGTGCCGATTGGACAGGACAAGAGACCCAGTACTTC
TRBV20-1,-,-,TRBJ1-5,CSARLEGGSRQPQHF,TGCAGTGCTAGACTCGAAGGGGGGTCGAGACAGCCCCAGCATTTT
TRBV12-3/TRBV12-4,TRBD1,-,TRBJ2-5,CASSWTGGISSQYF,TGTGCCAGCAGTTGGACAGGGGGTATATCGTCCCAGTACTTC
TRBV18,-,-,TRBJ2-7,CASQRTTGSFYEQYF,TGTGCCAGCCAGCGTACGACCGGGTCCTTCTACGAGCAGTACTTC
TRBV13,TRBD2,-,TRBJ2-2,CASSSSGTGNTGELFF,TGTGCCAGCAGCTCTAGCGGGACGGGGAACACCGGGGAGCTGTTTTTT
TRBV30,TRBD1,once,TRBJ1-5,CAWSVGTAFNQPQHF,TGTGCCTGGAGTGTCGGGACAGCATTTAATCAGCCCCAGCATTTT
TRBV20-1,-,-,TRBJ2-7,CSARIWRVRSYEQYF,TGCAGTGCTCGAATCTGGCGGGTACGCTCCTACGAGCAGTACTTC
TRBV9,TRBD1,-,TRBJ2-1,CASSHRGPYNEQFF,TGTGCCAGCAGTCACAGGGGGCCATACAATGAGCAGTTCTTC
TRBV11-2,-,once,TRBJ1-1,CASSYGPNTEAFF,TGTGCCAGCAGCTACGGTCCGAACACTGAAGCTTTCTTT
TRBV4-2,-,-,TRBJ2-6,CASSHRLERRTVGANVLTF,TGTGCCAGCAGCCACAGACTAGAGAGGCGGACGGTGGGGGCCAACGTCCTGACTTTC
TRBV15,-,-,TRBJ2-2,CATSRERSQGTGELFF,TGTGCCACCAGCAGAGAAAGAAGCCAGGGTACTGGGGAGCTGTTTTTT
TRBV15,-,-,TRBJ1-6,CATSRATSSPLHF,TGTGCCACCAGCAGAGCGACATCGTCACCCCTCCACTTT
TRBV9,-,-,TRBJ1-1,CASSPGEINTEAFF,TGTGCCAGCAGCCCCGGGGAGATCAACACTGAAGCTTTCTTT
TRBV10-3,TRBD2,-,TRBJ2-3,CAISELAGPQYF,TGTGCCATCAGTGAATTAGCGGGGCCGCAGTATTTT
TRBV5-1,TRBD2,once,TRBJ2-5,CASKKTEAGVQETQYF,TGCGCCAGCAAGAAAACCGAAGCGGGGGTACAAGAGACCCAGTACTTC
TRBV6-2/TRBV6-3,-,-,TRBJ2-5,CASRRRLSYQETQYF,TGTGCCAGCCGCCGTCGACTGTCGTACCAAGAGACCCAGTACTTC
TRBV11-1,-,-,TRBJ1-6,CASSRDRQTPLHF,TGTGCCAGCAGCCGTGACAGGCAGACACCCCTCCACTTT
TRBV20-1,TRBD1,few,TRBJ2-1,CSASDGNGDRFFF,TGCAGTGCTAGTGATGGTAACGGGGACAGGTTTTTCTTC
TRBV27,TRBD1,-,TRBJ1-1,CASSFSPRQGTEAFF,TGTGCCAGCAGTTTCTCGCCCCGACAGGGCACTGAAGCTTTCTTT
TRBV5-1,TRBD2,-,TRBJ2-7,CASSWGRGGPFYEQYF,TGCGCCAGCAGCTGGGGAAGGGGAGGGCCCTTCTACGAGCAGTACTTC
TRBV20-1,-,-,TRBJ1-1,CSARSDRGRYEAFF,TGCAGTGCTAGAAGCGACCGGGGGCGGTATGAAGCTTTCTTT
TRBV9,TRBD2,-,TRBJ2-7,CASSRRLAGGSEQYF,TGTGCCAGCAGCCGAAGGCTAGCGGGAGGTAGCGAGCAGTACTTC
TRBV20-1,-,-,TRBJ2-5,CSARGVPRQETQYF,TGCAGTGCTAGAGGAGTTCCTCGCCAAGAGACCCAGTACTTC
TRBV5-1,-,-,TRBJ1-1,CASSLAAAGDTEAFF,TGCGCCAGCAGCTTGGCCGCTGCTGGGGACACTGAAGCTTTCTTT
TRBV5-4,-,-,TRBJ2-5,CASSLVLHRAYGTQYF,TGTGCCAGCAGCTTGGTTCTCCACAGAGCCTACGGGACCCAGTACTTC
TRBV15,-,-,TRBJ1-6,CATSRDAAVASSYNSPLHF,TGTGCCACCAGCAGAGATGCGGCAGTTGCAAGCTCCTATAATTCACCCCTCCACTTT
TRBV7-2,-,-,TRBJ2-1,CASSSRSGTPWFF,TGTGCCAGCAGCTCTAGGTCCGGGACGCCCTGGTTCTTC
TRBV5-6,-,-,TRBJ2-4,CASSPWVLAKNIQYF,TGTGCCAGCAGCCCCTGGGTCTTAGCCAAAAACATTCAGTACTTC
TRBV28,-,-,TRBJ2-3,CASSLSPYTDTQYF,TGTGCCAGCAGTCTCTCCCCATACACAGATACGCAGTATTTT